This T cell receptor (beta chain) was recorded in a study of blood T cells in healthy people across ages. Germline values: CDR1 SNHLY, CDR2 FYNNEI. The CDR3 has 13 residues. The ends were cut back, 4 bases at V and 9 bases at J, with 13 bases in the middle. Primers used in a second PCR of roughly 7 to 12 cycles were a sample-barcoded 5' primer and a J-beta primer mix. TCRdb re-derived calls from the 5' RACE reads in MiXCR, one entry per CDR3 protein. This sample has about a million distinct CDR3 sequences; about 51% occur once, and the top ten carry around a fifth. The rearrangement joins TRBV2 to TRBJ2-1; D gene ambiguous. The sequencing sample was made of blood. This sequence was found in a woman aged 60-75 years in good health. The CDR3 region has the DNA TGTGCCAGCAGTGGGGTCCCGGCAGGTGAGCAGTTCTTC. This gives the protein CASSGVPAGEQFF.